This is a list of T cell receptor beta chains from one sample in a study of T cell repertoires in cytomegalovirus infection. These receptors have no known antigen. TCRdb redid the calling of the reads with MiXCR, one entry per CDR3 protein. Of around 200,000 distinct CDR3 sequences listed, roughly two fifths are singletons. The sample was CD8+ T cells from cultured PBMCs, taken from culture after CMV antigen stimulation. Receptor source: a human donor in good health (CMV status not recorded). Some clones in this sample may be carry-over from other donors' samples. CDR3s include the opening cysteine and the closing phenylalanine or tryptophan. A D gene is named only where the DNA matches it firmly. Size is omitted from some rows. Given values are once, few, many or a class for expanded clones.

>few|TRBV27|TRBJ2-6|.
TGCGCCAGCAGCCTTTACTCTGGGGCCAACGTCCTGACTTTC
CASSLYSGANVLTF
>few|TRBV12-5|TRBJ1-3|.
TGTGCTAGTGGTCTCCAAAGGGAAATTCCTGGAAACACCATATATTTT
CASGLQREIPGNTIYF
>few|TRBV12-3/TRBV12-4|TRBJ1-6|TRBD1
TGTGCCAGCAGTTTAATCGAGGGGACAGGACTATTCTCCTATAATTCACCCCTCCACTTT
CASSLIEGTGLFSYNSPLHF
>.|TRBV28|TRBJ2-6|.
TGTGCCAGCAGTACTGGACGCAGCTCTGGGGCCAACGTCCTGACTTTC
CASSTGRSSGANVLTF
>.|TRBV27|TRBJ2-3|TRBD2
TGTGCCAGCAAAATAGCGGGGGGTAGCACAGATACGCAGTATTTT
CASKIAGGSTDTQYF
>.|TRBV28|TRBJ2-7|TRBD2
TGTGCCAGCAGCCGTGTGGAGCGGGGAGACGAGCAGTACTTC
CASSRVERGDEQYF
>.|TRBV11-2|TRBJ1-2|.
TGTGCCAGCAGCTTCGGGGTCTATGGCTACACCTTC
CASSFGVYGYTF
>.|TRBV28|TRBJ1-2|TRBD1
TGTGCCAGCAGAACCGACAAAAGGGACAGGGACAACTATGGCTACACCTTC
CASRTDKRDRDNYGYTF
>few|TRBV7-2|TRBJ1-5|TRBD1
TGTGCCAGCAGCTTAGGACAGGGGACGGGGCCCCAGCATTTT
CASSLGQGTGPQHF
>.|TRBV6-6|TRBJ1-5|.
TGTGCCAGCACCCCCAGTATGGGGGATCAGCCCCAGCATTTT
CASTPSMGDQPQHF
>.|TRBV20-1|TRBJ1-1|TRBD1
TGCAGTGCTAGAGCTATGTCCAGGGGGGATACTGAAGCTTTCTTT
CSARAMSRGDTEAFF
>.|TRBV9|TRBJ2-5|.
TGTGCCAGCTCAGACGGGGCGAACCAAGAGACCCAGTACTTC
CASSDGANQETQYF
>.|TRBV7-6|TRBJ2-6|TRBD1
TGTGCCAGCAGCTTAGGGCAGGGGGCGCTCGCTGGGGCCAACGTCCTGACTTTC
CASSLGQGALAGANVLTF
>.|TRBV28|TRBJ1-1|.
TGTGCCAGCAGTTTCATCAGCCTTGAAGCTTTCTTT
CASSFISLEAFF
>.|TRBV15|TRBJ1-5|.
TGTGCCACCAGCAGAGATCAGCAGGGGCCTCAGCCCCAGCATTTT
CATSRDQQGPQPQHF
>.|TRBV28|TRBJ2-1|.
TGTGCCAGCAGTTTAAGAGTGACGGGCAGTGAGCAGTTCTTC
CASSLRVTGSEQFF
>.|TRBV7-9|TRBJ2-7|TRBD1
TGTGCCAGCAGCTCCGATACCGACAGGGGAAGCCCCTACGAGCAGTACTTC
CASSSDTDRGSPYEQYF
>.|TRBV7-9|TRBJ2-7|.
TGTGCCAGCAGCCAAGGACAGTCCTACGAGCAGTACTTC
CASSQGQSYEQYF
>few|TRBV7-9|TRBJ2-5|.
TGTGCCAGCAGCCATAAAAAGACCCAGGGGTTGGAGACCCAGTACTTC
CASSHKKTQGLETQYF
>.|TRBV5-1|TRBJ2-1|TRBD2
TGCGCCAGCAGCTTGGCTGGGACTAGCAGCCGGAGCTCCTACAATGAGCAGTTCTTC
CASSLAGTSSRSSYNEQFF
>.|TRBV7-8|TRBJ2-3|.
TGTGCCAGCAGCTTAGTTAGCGGCCGCACAGATACGCAGTATTTT
CASSLVSGRTDTQYF
>few|TRBV5-6|TRBJ1-6|.
TGTGCCAGCGGATTAGACAGATCTCTACCCGATGGTTCACCCCTCCACTTT
CASGLDRSLPDGSPLHF
>few|TRBV11-1|TRBJ1-5|TRBD1
TGTGCCAGCAGCCTCGGGGACAGCCCCAATCAGCCCCAGCATTTT
CASSLGDSPNQPQHF
>few|TRBV7-3|TRBJ2-2|TRBD2
TGTGCCAGCAGCTTAGGCCTAGCGGGAGGGCCATCCACCGGGGAGCTGTTTTTT
CASSLGLAGGPSTGELFF
>.|TRBV19|TRBJ2-7|TRBD1
TGTGCCAGTAGTATCGGGACAGGGGAGTCTTACGAGCAGTACTTC
CASSIGTGESYEQYF
>.|TRBV7-9|TRBJ2-7|.
TGTGCCAGCAGCCGGGCTAGAGTACAGGATAGCTCCTACGAGCAGTACTTC
CASSRARVQDSSYEQYF
>.|TRBV4-1|TRBJ2-2|.
TGTGCCAGCAGCCAAGATGGAGGGTCAGTCACCGGGGAGCTGTTTTTT
CASSQDGGSVTGELFF
>few|TRBV10-3|TRBJ2-7|.
TGTGCCATCACCAAGGACAGCGAGGCCTACGAGCAGTACTTC
CAITKDSEAYEQYF
>.|TRBV7-9|TRBJ2-5|.
TGTGCCAGCAGCATTCCCCAGGGGTTGGCAGAGACCCAGTACTTC
CASSIPQGLAETQYF
>.|TRBV6-1|TRBJ2-1|.
TGTGCCAGCAGTGTCCGGGACGGATACAATGAGCAGTTCTTC
CASSVRDGYNEQFF
>.|TRBV2|TRBJ1-4|TRBD1
TGTGCCAGCAGCCCTCCGGGACAGGGGGCAACTAATGAAAAACTGTTTTTT
CASSPPGQGATNEKLFF
>.|TRBV7-6|TRBJ2-2|TRBD1
TGTGCCAGCAGCTCAGGGGGCGTGGGGGAGCTGTTTTTT
CASSSGGVGELFF
>.|TRBV12-3/TRBV12-4|TRBJ2-1|TRBD2
TGTGCCAGCAGTTATAGCGGGAGATCATACAATGAGCAGTTCTTC
CASSYSGRSYNEQFF
>few|TRBV7-9|TRBJ2-7|TRBD2
TGTGCCAGCATCCTCAAGACTAGCGGGAGCTACGAGCAGTACTTC
CASILKTSGSYEQYF
>.|TRBV7-2|TRBJ1-2|.
TGTGCCAGCAGCTTTCCACCGGGACTCAATTATGGCTACACCTTC
CASSFPPGLNYGYTF
>.|TRBV29-1|TRBJ1-2|.
TGCAGCGTTGAAGAAATGGGCTCCTATGGCTACACCTTC
CSVEEMGSYGYTF
>few|TRBV6-5|TRBJ2-2|.
TGTGCCAGCAGTTACGGCAGGCCCGGGGAGCTGTTTTTT
CASSYGRPGELFF
>.|TRBV20-1|TRBJ2-1|.
TGCAGTGCTCTGGACTCAAGGCGGCCGTTCTTC
CSALDSRRPFF
>.|TRBV12-3/TRBV12-4|TRBJ1-1|TRBD1
TGTGCCAGCAACTGGTCGGGGACAGGGGGGAAGAACACTGAAGCTTTCTTT
CASNWSGTGGKNTEAFF
>.|TRBV9|TRBJ1-1|TRBD1
TGTGCCAGCAGCGTCACAGGGGGCAAAGGCACTGAAGCTTTCTTT
CASSVTGGKGTEAFF
>.|TRBV5-4|TRBJ2-1|.
TGTGCCAGCAGCGATTGGGACCAACTCTACAATGAGCAGTTCTTC
CASSDWDQLYNEQFF
>few|TRBV7-9|TRBJ2-3|.
TGTGCCAGCAGCTTACCCGACAGTACCCCAAGCACAGATACGCAGTATTTT
CASSLPDSTPSTDTQYF